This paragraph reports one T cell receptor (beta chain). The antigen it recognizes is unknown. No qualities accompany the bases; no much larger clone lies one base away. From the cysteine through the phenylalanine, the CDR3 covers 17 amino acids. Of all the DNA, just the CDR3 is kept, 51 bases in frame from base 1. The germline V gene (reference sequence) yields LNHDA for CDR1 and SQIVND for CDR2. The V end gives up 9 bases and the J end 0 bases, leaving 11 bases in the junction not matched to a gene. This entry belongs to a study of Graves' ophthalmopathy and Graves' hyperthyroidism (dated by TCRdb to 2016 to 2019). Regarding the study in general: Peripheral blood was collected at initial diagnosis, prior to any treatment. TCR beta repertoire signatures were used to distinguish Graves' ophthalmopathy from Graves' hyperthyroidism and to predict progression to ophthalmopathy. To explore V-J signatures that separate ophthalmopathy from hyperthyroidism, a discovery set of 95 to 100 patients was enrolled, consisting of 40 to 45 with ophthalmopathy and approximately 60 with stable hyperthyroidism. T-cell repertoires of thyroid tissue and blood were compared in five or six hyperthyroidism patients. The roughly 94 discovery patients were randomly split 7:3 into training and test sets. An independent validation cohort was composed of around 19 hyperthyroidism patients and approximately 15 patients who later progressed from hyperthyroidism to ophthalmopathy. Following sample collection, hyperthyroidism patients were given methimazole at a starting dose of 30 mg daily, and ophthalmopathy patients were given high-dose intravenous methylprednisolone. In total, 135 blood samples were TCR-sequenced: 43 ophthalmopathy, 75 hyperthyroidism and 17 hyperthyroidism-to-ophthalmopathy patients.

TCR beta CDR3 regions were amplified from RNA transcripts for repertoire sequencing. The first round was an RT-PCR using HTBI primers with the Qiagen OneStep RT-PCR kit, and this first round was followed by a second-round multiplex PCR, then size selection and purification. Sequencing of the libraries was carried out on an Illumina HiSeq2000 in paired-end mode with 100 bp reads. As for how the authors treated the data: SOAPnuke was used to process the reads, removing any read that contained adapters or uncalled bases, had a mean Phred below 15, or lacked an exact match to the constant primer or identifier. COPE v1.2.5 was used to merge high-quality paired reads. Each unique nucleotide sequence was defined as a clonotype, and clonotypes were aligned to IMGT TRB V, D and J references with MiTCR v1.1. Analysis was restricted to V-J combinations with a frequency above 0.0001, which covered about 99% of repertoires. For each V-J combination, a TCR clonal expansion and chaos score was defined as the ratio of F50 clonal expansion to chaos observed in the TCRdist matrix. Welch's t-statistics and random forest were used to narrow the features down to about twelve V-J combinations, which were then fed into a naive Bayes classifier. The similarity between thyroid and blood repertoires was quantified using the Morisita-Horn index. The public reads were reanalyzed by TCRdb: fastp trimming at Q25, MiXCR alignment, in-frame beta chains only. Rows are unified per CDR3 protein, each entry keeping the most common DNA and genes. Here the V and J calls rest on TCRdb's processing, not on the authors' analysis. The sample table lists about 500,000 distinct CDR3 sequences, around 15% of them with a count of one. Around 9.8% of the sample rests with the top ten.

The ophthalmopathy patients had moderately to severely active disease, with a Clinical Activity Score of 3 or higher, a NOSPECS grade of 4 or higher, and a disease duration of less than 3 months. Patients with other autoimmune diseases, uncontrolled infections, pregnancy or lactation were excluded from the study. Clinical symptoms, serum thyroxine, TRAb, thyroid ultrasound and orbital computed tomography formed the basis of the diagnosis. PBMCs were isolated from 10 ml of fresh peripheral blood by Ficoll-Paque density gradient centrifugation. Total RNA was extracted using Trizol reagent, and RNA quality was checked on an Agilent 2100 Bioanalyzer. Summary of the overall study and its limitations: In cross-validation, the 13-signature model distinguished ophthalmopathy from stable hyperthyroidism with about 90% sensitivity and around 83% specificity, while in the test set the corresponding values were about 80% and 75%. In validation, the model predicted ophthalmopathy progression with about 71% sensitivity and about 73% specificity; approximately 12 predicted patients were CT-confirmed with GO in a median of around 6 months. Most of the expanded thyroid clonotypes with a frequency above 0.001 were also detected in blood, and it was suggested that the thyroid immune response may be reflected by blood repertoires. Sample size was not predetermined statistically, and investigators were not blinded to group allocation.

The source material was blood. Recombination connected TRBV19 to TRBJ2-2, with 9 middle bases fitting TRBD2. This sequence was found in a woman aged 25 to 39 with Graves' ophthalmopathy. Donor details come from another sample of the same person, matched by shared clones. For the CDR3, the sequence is CASSLAGQPSNTGELFF. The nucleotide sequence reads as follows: TGTGCCAGCAGTCTAGCGGGACAACCTTCGAACACCGGGGAGCTGTTTTTT.